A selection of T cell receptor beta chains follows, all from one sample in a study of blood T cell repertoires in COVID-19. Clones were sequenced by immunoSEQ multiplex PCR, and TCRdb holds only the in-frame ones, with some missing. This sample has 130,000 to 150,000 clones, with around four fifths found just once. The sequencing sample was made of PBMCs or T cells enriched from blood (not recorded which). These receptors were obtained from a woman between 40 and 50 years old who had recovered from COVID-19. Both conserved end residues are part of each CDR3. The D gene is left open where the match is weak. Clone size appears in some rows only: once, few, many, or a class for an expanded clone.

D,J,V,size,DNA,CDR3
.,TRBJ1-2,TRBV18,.,TGTGCCAGCTCACCTGACGGGTATGGCTACACCTTC,CASSPDGYGYTF
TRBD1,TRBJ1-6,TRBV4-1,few,TGCGCCAGCAGCCTCAATCCTGGGACAGGGGGCTCACCCCTCCACTTT,CASSLNPGTGGSPLHF
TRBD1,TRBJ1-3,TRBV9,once,TGTGCCAGCAGCGCAGCAGGGGGTGGTGGAAACACCATATATTTT,CASSAAGGGGNTIYF
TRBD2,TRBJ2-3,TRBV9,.,TGTGCCAGCAGGGCCGGGACTAGCGGAACAGATACGCAGTATTTT,CASRAGTSGTDTQYF
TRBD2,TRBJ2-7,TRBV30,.,TGTGCCACCAGACTAGCGGGCTTCTCCTACGAGCAGTACTTC,CATRLAGFSYEQYF
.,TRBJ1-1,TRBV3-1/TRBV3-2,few,TGTGCCAGCAGCCTAAGCAGGTTCCCCGAAGCTTTCTTT,CASSLSRFPEAFF
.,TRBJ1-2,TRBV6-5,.,TGTGCCAGCAGTTACCGGGGAATAGATGGCTACACCTTC,CASSYRGIDGYTF
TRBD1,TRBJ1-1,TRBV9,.,TGTGCCAGCGCCTCCTTGGGGGGGGGACAGGGAACCACTGAAGCTTTCTTT,CASASLGGGQGTTEAFF
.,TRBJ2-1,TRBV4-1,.,TGCGCCAGCAGCCTTCTGGCGGCTCCGGCGGGGCTAGCGAACAATGAGCAGTTCTTC,CASSLLAAPAGLANNEQFF
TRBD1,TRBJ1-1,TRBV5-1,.,TGCGCCAGCAGCTCCCTGACAGGGGGGAAAGCTTTCTTT,CASSSLTGGKAFF
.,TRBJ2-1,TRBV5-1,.,TGCGCCAGCAGGACGGGAGCAGTGGATGAGCAGTTCTTC,CASRTGAVDEQFF
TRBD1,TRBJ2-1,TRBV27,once,TGTGCCAGCAGTGTCGGGACAGGGGTTTACAATGAGCAGTTCTTC,CASSVGTGVYNEQFF
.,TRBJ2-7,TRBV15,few,TGTGCCACCAGCTCGCCGGGGAACTACGAGCAGTACTTC,CATSSPGNYEQYF
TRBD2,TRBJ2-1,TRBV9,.,TGTGCCAGCAGCGCCGCTAGCGGCCCCTACAATGAGCAGTTCTTC,CASSAASGPYNEQFF
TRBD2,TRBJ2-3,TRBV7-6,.,TGTGCCAGCAGCTTAGTTGGCCTAGCGGGGGGTAGCACAGATACGCAGTATTTT,CASSLVGLAGGSTDTQYF
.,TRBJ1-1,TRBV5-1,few,TGCGCCAGCAGCACAGAGGGAAGCATGAACACTGAAGCTTTCTTT,CASSTEGSMNTEAFF
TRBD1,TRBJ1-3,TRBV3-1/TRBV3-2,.,TGTGCCAGCAGCCTACCGCAGGGGGCTCACGGAAACACCATATATTTT,CASSLPQGAHGNTIYF
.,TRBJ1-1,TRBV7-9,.,TGTGCCAGCCGTGGGGGCACGGGGAACACTGAAGCTTTCTTT,CASRGGTGNTEAFF
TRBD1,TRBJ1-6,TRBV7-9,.,TGTGCCAGCAGGAGGTTTGGGCAGGGGGATTCACCCCTCCACTTT,CASRRFGQGDSPLHF
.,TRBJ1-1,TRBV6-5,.,TGTGCCAGCACCCCCTCACGACGAGGTACTGAAGCTTTCTTT,CASTPSRRGTEAFF
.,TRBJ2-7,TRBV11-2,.,TGTGCCAGCACCCAGGAGGCCGGGCGCTACGAGCAGTACTTC,CASTQEAGRYEQYF
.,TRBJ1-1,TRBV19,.,TGTGCCAGTACCTCAGGACAGCTGAACACTGAAGCTTTCTTT,CASTSGQLNTEAFF
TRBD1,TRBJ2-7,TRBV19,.,TGTGCCAGCAAGCCGACAGGGTTCCTCGGATACGAGCAGTACTTC,CASKPTGFLGYEQYF
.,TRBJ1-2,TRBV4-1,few,TGCGCCAGCAGCGCTTTACAGGGTGGGCTAGGCTATGGCTACACCTTC,CASSALQGGLGYGYTF
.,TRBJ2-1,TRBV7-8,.,TGTGCCAGCGAAAGACTCCCCTACAATGAGCAGTTCTTC,CASERLPYNEQFF
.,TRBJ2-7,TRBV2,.,TGTGCCAGCAATCAGGGCCCGTTCTACGAGCAGTACTTC,CASNQGPFYEQYF